The 9 T cell receptor beta chains given below trace back to one sample, sequenced in a study of patients and donors after allogeneic stem cell transplantation. MiXCR was run by TCRdb on the RT-PCR reads, yielding one entry per CDR3 protein. The repertoire holds roughly 940,000 distinct CDR3 sequences, with under 20% as singletons. What was sequenced was blood, either unsorted or a sorted T cell fraction (not recorded which). Receptors originate from a human donor who was either an allogeneic HSCT recipient or a stem cell or donor lymphocyte infusion donor (not recorded which). It is not recorded whose cells these are; they may come from a transplant donor.

This chain connects TRBV12-3 or TRBV12-4 to TRBJ2-2, with TRBD1 matching 8 bases. CDR3 length equals 15 residues. The V segment lost 3 bases and the J segment 3 bases; nucleotides outside the gene matches: 3. CDR3 region: CASSFDRGYTGELFF. In DNA form, the CDR3 reads TGTGCCAGCAGTTTCGACAGGGGATACACCGGGGAGCTGTTTTTT.

The chain employs TRBV29-1 and TRBJ2-1; 10 nucleotides align to TRBD2. The CDR3 consists of 18 residues. V lost 1 base and J lost 1; bases outside the gene matches: 10. Germline CDR1 reads SQVTM; CDR2 reads ANQGSEA. The CDR3 DNA reads TGCAGCGTTGAAGGCCTCCAGCGGGGGGGCAGTTCCTACAATGAGCAGTTCTTC. This sequence encodes CSVEGLQRGGSSYNEQFF.

This clonotype was seen only a few times. The chain uses TRBV10-3 and TRBJ1-3, with D uncertain. The ends were cut back, 10 bases at V and 3 bases at J, with 13 bases in the middle. The CDR3 sequence is 13 residues long. Germline V gives CDR1 ENHRY, CDR2 SYGVKD. The CDR3 spells CANEQRNGNTIYF. Here the CDR3 DNA reads TGTGCCAACGAACAGAGGAATGGAAACACCATATATTTT.

The table lists this clonotype with a few counts. The V gene is TRBV7-9, the J gene TRBJ1-6, with 7 nucleotides matching TRBD1. The germline gives CDR1 SEHNR, CDR2 FQNEAQ (reference sequence). The CDR3 is 14 residues long. The V gene end was trimmed by 5 bases and the J gene end by 7 bases; junction bases not matched to a gene: 5. The CDR3: CASSPGGLNSPLHF. CDR3 in DNA: TGTGCCAGCAGCCCAGGGGGGCTGAATTCACCCCTCCACTTT.

On this clonotype itself: This likely comes from a read error, as the CDR3 has no conserved phenylalanine or tryptophan at its end. The chain carries TRBV4-2 and TRBJ1-4, with a tentative D call TRBD1 (5 bases). This CDR3 has 17 residues. Trimming pared 2 bases from V and 7 bases from J, leaving 20 bases between. Germline CDR1 and CDR2: LGHNA and YNFKEQ. CDR3 protein: CASSQRTTPGRGEKLFV. CDR3 in DNA: TGTGCCAGCAGCCAACGGACTACCCCGGGGCGGGGTGAAAAACTGTTTGTT.

The chain combines TRBV25-1 with TRBJ2-1; TRBD2 aligns across 8 bases. This CDR3 contains 16 residues. Germline CDR1 and CDR2: MGHDK and SYGVNS. V lost 6 bases to trimming and J lost 7 bases; unmatched junction nucleotides: 14. CDR3 sequence: CASSATRPGTRNEQFF. The CDR3 DNA sequence: TGTGCCAGCAGCGCTACGAGACCCGGGACTAGGAATGAGCAGTTCTTC.

The V and J genes are TRBV13 and TRBJ1-1, with a possible D match to TRBD1 (6 bases). V lost 5 bases and J lost 1, with 14 bases in between. Germline V gene lookup returns CDR1 PRHDT and CDR2 FYEKMQ (reference sequence). The CDR3 extends over 15 amino acids. The CDR3 region has the DNA TGTGCCAGCAGCCGATGGGAGACAGGGAACACTGAAGCTTTCTTT. Protein sequence: CASSRWETGNTEAFF.

The rearrangement links TRBV11-2 to TRBJ1-4, with 7 nucleotides matching TRBD1. After removal of 1 base from V and 7 bases from J, the junction contained 6 bases not matched to a gene. Germline CDR1 SGHAT, CDR2 FQNNGV. The CDR3 has 15 residues. As DNA, the CDR3 is TGTGCCAGCAGCTTAGTAAGGGGGCCGAGTGAAAAACTGTTTTTT. Protein: CASSLVRGPSEKLFF. Based on the CDR3 plus reference TRBV11-2 and TRBJ1-4, the full variable domain is EAGVAQSPRYKIIEKRQSVAFWCNPISGHATLYWYQQILGQGPKLLIQFQNNGVVDDSQLPKDRFSAERLKGVDSTLKIQPAKLEDSAVYLCASSLVRGPSEKLFFGSGTQLSVL.

The table lists this clonotype with a few counts. The chain employs TRBV19 and TRBJ2-2, with D uncertain. V lost 3 bases and J 1 base, leaving 12 bases between the germline ends. The CDR3 is made up of 16 amino acids. Looked up from germline, CDR1 is LNHDA and CDR2 is SQIVND (reference sequence). CDR3 coding DNA: TGTGCCAGTAGTATTGGCAGTCAGTTGAACACCGGGGAGCTGTTTTTT. This codes for CASSIGSQLNTGELFF. Variable domain in full (rest from reference TRBV19 and TRBJ2-2): DGGITQSPKYLFRKEGQNVTLSCEQNLNHDAMYWYRQDPGQGLRLIYYSQIVNDFQKGDIAEGYSVSREKKESFPLTVTSAQKNPTAFYLCASSIGSQLNTGELFFGEGSRLTVL.